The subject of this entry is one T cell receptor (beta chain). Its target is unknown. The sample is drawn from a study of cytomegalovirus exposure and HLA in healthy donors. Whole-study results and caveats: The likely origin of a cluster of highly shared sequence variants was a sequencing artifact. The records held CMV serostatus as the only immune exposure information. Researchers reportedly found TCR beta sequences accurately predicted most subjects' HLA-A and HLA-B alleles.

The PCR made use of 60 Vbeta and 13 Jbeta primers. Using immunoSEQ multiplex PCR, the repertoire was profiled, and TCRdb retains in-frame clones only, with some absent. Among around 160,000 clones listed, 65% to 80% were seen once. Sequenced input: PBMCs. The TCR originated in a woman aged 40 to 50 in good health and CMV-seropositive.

CDR3 amino acids: CASRQGPITYNEQFF. The CDR3 DNA reads as TGTGCCAGCAGACAGGGTCCAATTACCTACAATGAGCAGTTCTTC. The V call is TRBV27, the J call TRBJ2-1, with a tentative D call TRBD1 (6 bases). V was clipped by 6 bases and J by 2 bases, with 14 bases between them. This CDR3 region has 15 residues. Germline loops: CDR1 MNHEY, CDR2 SMNVEV (reference sequence).